The 31 T cell receptor beta chains below were found in one sample sequenced in a study of OX40 agonist ivuxolimab in advanced cancers. Repertoires were generated with immunoSEQ multiplex PCR, while TCRdb's copy carries only in-frame clones and drops some. The repertoire holds some 70,000 clones, with around 86% as singletons. Sample: CD4+ or CD8+ T cells sorted from blood, taken in a trial of the OX40 agonist ivuxolimab. Every receptor here comes from an adult with an advanced solid tumor such as melanoma, head and neck, liver or kidney cancer.

Worth noting for this clone: Germline is not matched at one junction end, which may reflect a read error. The chain couples TRBV7-7 to TRBJ2-3; D may be TRBD2 (6 bases). Per the germline V gene, CDR1 is SSHAT and CDR2 is FNYEAQ (reference sequence). CDR3 size: 15 residues. The CDR3 DNA reads TGTGCTAGCAGCTTAGGGGCGGGACGCACAGATACGCAGTATTTT. Translating it yields CASSLGAGRTDTQYF.

The chain carries TRBV7-3 and TRBJ2-6; D not resolved. CDR3 length equals 13 residues. Germline V gene lookup returns CDR1 SGHTA and CDR2 FQGTGA. V shed 5 bases and J shed 4 bases, with 6 bases lying between them. The CDR3 protein is CASSPGGANVLTF. The CDR3 bases are TGTGCCAGCAGCCCCGGCGGGGCCAACGTCCTGACTTTC.

CDR3 coding DNA: TGTGCCAGCAGCGTAGACCCAGCGGGGGGAACAGATACGCAGTATTTT. This codes for CASSVDPAGGTDTQYF. J is TRBJ2-3 and V is TRBV9; 9 bases are shared with TRBD2. V shed 0 bases, J shed 3 bases, and the junction held 5 bases outside the gene matches. Germline loops: CDR1 SGDLS, CDR2 YYNGEE. The CDR3 is 16 residues long.

V gene TRBV15 combines with J gene TRBJ2-7; D call uncertain. CDR3 length equals 13 residues. Germline-derived CDR1 and CDR2 are LNHNV and YYDKDF (reference sequence). The V end was cut by 1 base, the J end by 3 bases, with 7 bases between. The CDR3 loop reads CATSRGTDYEQYF. In DNA form, the CDR3 reads TGTGCCACCAGCAGAGGGACGGACTACGAGCAGTACTTC.

The chain uses TRBV5-1 and TRBJ2-3, with a tentative D call TRBD2 (5 bases). There are 17 residues in the CDR3. The V gene's germline CDR1 is SGHRS and CDR2 YFSETQ. Trimming left V 4 bases short and J 5 bases short, with 23 bases between. The CDR3 here is CASSLAGSAGSQDTQYF. CDR3 nucleotides: TGCGCCAGCAGCCTCGCTGGATCGGCGGGTTCCCAAGATACGCAGTATTTT.

The chain uses TRBV4-2 and TRBJ1-1; D gene uncertain. V lost 0 bases and J 1 base, leaving 6 bases between the germline ends. There are 14 residues in the CDR3. In germline, CDR1 is LGHNA, CDR2 YNFKEQ. Here the CDR3 DNA reads TGTGCCAGCAGCCAAGATAGACAGAACACTGAAGCTTTCTTT. Encoded protein: CASSQDRQNTEAFF.

The rearrangement joins TRBV4-2 to TRBJ2-3; 8 bases map to TRBD1. From germline, CDR1 is LGHNA and CDR2 YNFKEQ. This CDR3 contains 15 residues. Losses at the gene ends were 3 bases for V and 1 base for J; bases not matched to a gene: 3. The CDR3: CASSQGQAGTDTQYF. DNA of the CDR3: TGTGCCAGCAGCCAGGGACAGGCCGGCACAGATACGCAGTATTTT.

The rearrangement joins TRBV13 to TRBJ2-7; D not certain. The CDR3 is 12 amino acids. CDR1 is PRHDT, CDR2 FYEKMQ, per germline (reference sequence). V was pared by 0 bases and J by 6 bases, with 6 bases between. This CDR3 is CASSLGGLEQYF. For the CDR3, the DNA is TGTGCCAGCAGCTTAGGTGGGCTCGAGCAGTACTTC.

This chain links TRBV7-9 with TRBJ2-1; 9 bases are a match to TRBD2. V gave up 5 bases and J gave up 5 bases; unmatched junction bases: 10. Germline values: CDR1 SEHNR, CDR2 FQNEAQ (reference sequence). The CDR3 sequence is 16 residues long. CDR3 in amino acids: CASSLSGTSLNNEQFF. DNA of the CDR3: TGTGCCAGCAGCCTATCCGGGACTAGCTTAAACAATGAGCAGTTCTTC. Based on the CDR3 plus reference TRBV7-9 and TRBJ2-1, the full variable domain is DTGVSQNPRHKITKRGQNVTFRCDPISEHNRLYWYRQTLGQGPEFLTYFQNEAQLEKSRLLSDRFSAERPKGSFSTLEIQRTEQGDSAMYLCASSLSGTSLNNEQFFGPGTRLTVL.

This chain links TRBV7-8 with TRBJ2-2; TRBD2 might be the D (5 bases). The germline V gene encodes CDR1 SGHVS and CDR2 FQNEAQ. Trimming shortened V by 4 bases and J by 3 bases, and 12 bases separated the two germline ends. CDR3 length: 15 residues. CDR3: CASSSRTGYTGELFF. The CDR3 DNA reads as TGTGCCAGCAGCTCTCGGACTGGGTACACCGGGGAGCTGTTTTTT.

The rearrangement links TRBV4-2 to TRBJ1-5, with 8 bases matching TRBD1. This CDR3 region has 18 residues. The V segment lost 1 base and the J segment 0 bases; nucleotides outside the gene matches: 8. Germline V gene sequence: CDR1 LGHNA, CDR2 YNFKEQ. CDR3: CASSQAPGQAVSNQPQHF. The CDR3 nucleotides read TGTGCCAGCAGCCAAGCCCCGGGACAGGCAGTTAGCAATCAGCCCCAGCATTTT.

On this clone: Other DNA variants within this sample encode the same CDR3. The chain joins TRBV18 to TRBJ1-2; D uncertain. Germline-derived CDR1 and CDR2 are KGHSH and LQKENI. V shed 2 bases and J shed 8 bases, with 12 bases lying between them. This CDR3 spans 13 amino acids. CDR3 in DNA: TGTGCCAGCTCACCATGGTCCGGAGAAGGCTACACCTTC. This gives the protein CASSPWSGEGYTF.

The V gene is TRBV5-1, the J gene TRBJ1-2; D is possibly TRBD1 (6 bases). CDR3 size: 15 residues. Germline V gene sequence: CDR1 SGHRS, CDR2 YFSETQ. Trimming took 4 bases from V and 6 from J, leaving 19 bases between them. In DNA, the CDR3 is TGCGCCAGCAGCCAAGGAGGGACCAGGGGAGATGGCTACACCTTC. Protein: CASSQGGTRGDGYTF. The full variable domain, rest sourced from reference TRBV5-1 and TRBJ1-2, is KAGVTQTPRYLIKTRGQQVTLSCSPISGHRSVSWYQQTPGQGLQFLFEYFSETQRNKGNFPGRFSGRQFSNSRSEMNVSTLELGDSALYLCASSQGGTRGDGYTFGSGTRLTVV.

This chain joins TRBV28 and TRBJ2-1; 11 bases align to TRBD2. After removal of 3 bases from V and 5 bases from J, the junction contained 3 bases not matched to a gene. Germline V lookup: CDR1 MDHEN, CDR2 SYDVKM. The CDR3 has 15 amino acids. The CDR3 DNA follows: TGTGCCAGCAGTTTCCCGGGACTAGCGGACAATGAGCAGTTCTTC. Translation gives CASSFPGLADNEQFF.

J is TRBJ2-5 and V is TRBV2; D uncertain. Germline CDR1 SNHLY, CDR2 FYNNEI. This CDR3 has 12 amino acids. The germline V and J ends were trimmed by 6 bases and 5 bases, with 10 bases remaining between them. Here the CDR3 reads CASSPKVETQYF. The DNA for the CDR3 is TGTGCCAGCAGCCCCAAGGTGGAGACCCAGTACTTC.

This rearrangement joins TRBV6-5 to TRBJ1-2, with D unresolved. CDR1 is MNHEY and CDR2 is SVGAGI in the germline V gene. V gave up 4 bases and J gave up 5 bases, with 8 bases separating them. This CDR3 spans 12 amino acids. DNA for the CDR3: TGTGCCAGCAGTTCCCCGATGTATGGCTACACCTTC. Protein: CASSSPMYGYTF.

The gene calls are TRBV5-1 and TRBJ2-7; D is perhaps TRBD1 (5 bases). The V end lost 0 bases, the J end lost 6 bases, and 13 bases lay between the germline ends. This CDR3 is built from 14 residues. The germline gives CDR1 SGHRS, CDR2 YFSETQ. The CDR3 DNA follows: TGCGCCAGCAGCTTGGGTCAGGGTTCCCTCGAGCAGTACTTC. Protein: CASSLGQGSLEQYF.

Here the CDR3 DNA reads TGTGCCAGCAGCTTAGACCAGAACTATGGCTACACCTTC. Translated, it gives CASSLDQNYGYTF. The J gene is TRBJ1-2, the V gene TRBV7-2; D remains unclear. This CDR3 is 13 amino acids long. The V and J ends lost 1 base and 2 bases respectively, with 5 bases between them. Germline V gene data show CDR1 as SGHTA and CDR2 as FQGNSA.

V is TRBV5-4 and J is TRBJ2-7, with D possibly being TRBD1 (5 bases). The CDR3 has 19 residues. Trimming took 0 bases from V and 2 from J, leaving 24 bases between them. CDR1 and CDR2 from the germline V gene are SGHNT and YYREEE (reference sequence). The DNA of the CDR3 is TGTGCCAGCAGCTTGGGTTTTGGTGGGGCCCGCAGCCCGGCCTACGAGCAGTACTTC. Residues: CASSLGFGGARSPAYEQYF.

The chain links TRBV11-3 to TRBJ2-2; D remains ambiguous. V lost 0 bases and J lost 0, with 8 bases in between. CDR3 length equals 16 residues. The germline V gene has CDR1 SGHNT and CDR2 YENEEA. The CDR3 region is CASSLEGSPNTGELFF. CDR3 nucleotides: TGTGCCAGCAGCTTAGAAGGCTCCCCGAACACCGGGGAGCTGTTTTTT.

This chain connects TRBV10-1 to TRBJ1-2; D possibly corresponds to TRBD1 (6 bases). The CDR3 covers 15 residues. CDR1 and CDR2 (germline): WNHNN, SYGVQD (reference sequence). V was shortened by 0 bases and J by 6 bases, with 14 bases between the two germline ends. CDR3 sequence reads: CASSESQGPVNGYTF. DNA for the CDR3: TGCGCCAGCAGTGAGTCGCAGGGGCCCGTCAATGGCTACACCTTC.

The chain carries TRBV6-5 and TRBJ2-7, with 8 bases aligning to TRBD1. The CDR3 spans 13 residues. Germline trimming cut 7 bases from V and 7 bases from J; bases unmatched to any gene: 9. CDR1 and CDR2 from the germline V gene are MNHEY and SVGAGI. DNA for the CDR3: TGTGCCAGCATGCGACAGGGGTTACGGGAGCAGTACTTC. The encoded protein is CASMRQGLREQYF.

The rearrangement links TRBV5-6 to TRBJ1-1; a weak D match, TRBD1 (5 bases). V lost 2 bases to trimming and J lost 0 bases, with 11 bases between them. The CDR3 is 15 residues long. The germline gives CDR1 SGHDT, CDR2 YYEEEE. CDR3 residues: CASSFLGGMNTEAFF. Written as DNA, the CDR3 is TGTGCCAGCAGCTTCTTGGGGGGGATGAACACTGAAGCTTTCTTT.

The sample holds one count of this clone. A junction boundary mismatches the germline segment, possibly from a read error. The rearrangement uses TRBV7-7 and TRBJ2-1; D is possibly TRBD2 (6 bases). The V gene's germline CDR1 is SSHAT and CDR2 FNYEAQ (reference sequence). The CDR3 consists of 15 residues. The CDR3 here is CASSPSGLPNNEQFF. In DNA, the CDR3 is TGTGCTAGCAGCCCATCCGGACTACCCAACAATGAGCAGTTCTTC.

The chain employs TRBV29-1 and TRBJ2-7; possibly TRBD1 for D (5 bases). V shed 5 bases and J shed 0 bases, with 14 bases lying between them. Germline loops: CDR1 SQVTM, CDR2 ANQGSEA. This CDR3 has 14 residues. The CDR3 region has the DNA TGCAGCGTTCCCCGGACATCTAACTCCTACGAGCAGTACTTC. Translated, it gives CSVPRTSNSYEQYF.

The chain combines TRBV15 with TRBJ2-5, with D unresolved. The CDR3 runs to 14 residues. Germline V gives CDR1 LNHNV, CDR2 YYDKDF (reference sequence). The ends were cut back, 0 bases at V and 1 base at J, with 6 bases in the middle. The CDR3 coding sequence is TGTGCCACCAGCAGAGACTTAGTCCAAGAGACCCAGTACTTC. The encoded protein is CATSRDLVQETQYF.

J is TRBJ2-2 and V is TRBV4-1; D remains unclear. Trimming pared 1 base from V and 0 bases from J, leaving 6 bases between. The CDR3 runs to 15 residues. CDR1 and CDR2 (germline): MGHRA, YSYEKL. CDR3: CASSQGTPNTGELFF. The CDR3, as DNA: TGCGCCAGCAGCCAAGGGACGCCGAACACCGGGGAGCTGTTTTTT.

This clone appeared a single time. The CDR3 protein is CASSQPTMTGNTIYF. The CDR3 DNA reads as TGCGCCAGCAGCCAACCGACAATGACTGGAAACACCATATATTTT. The V call is TRBV4-1, the J call TRBJ1-3; D not certain. V was trimmed by 2 bases and J by 2 bases, leaving 10 bases between them. CDR3 size: 15 residues. The germline V gene has CDR1 MGHRA and CDR2 YSYEKL.

The chain combines TRBV7-9 with TRBJ1-4; D uncertain. CDR3 size: 14 residues. Deletions cut 5 bases from V and 8 bases from J, with 15 bases between. The V gene's germline CDR1 is SEHNR and CDR2 FQNEAQ (reference sequence). The DNA of the CDR3 is TGTGCCAGCAGCAACTCCGGGCCCGCGGAAAAACTGTTTTTT. Its translation is CASSNSGPAEKLFF.

The CDR3 DNA reads as TGCGCCAGCAGCCAAGGTCTTGGGTCTATTCACCAAGAGACCCAGTACTTC. It codes for CASSQGLGSIHQETQYF. V is TRBV4-3 and J is TRBJ2-5; no clear D. CDR3 length equals 17 residues. Per the germline V gene, CDR1 is LGHNA and CDR2 is YSLEER. Trimming cost V 1 base and J 0 bases, with 15 bases left between them.

The V call is TRBV6-1, the J call TRBJ1-6; D is possibly TRBD1 (5 bases). V was cut by 2 bases and J by 4 bases, with 12 bases left in between. Germline CDR1 and CDR2: MNHNS and SASEGT. This CDR3 is 16 amino acids long. The CDR3 spells CASSELPGGYNSPLHF. The CDR3 DNA reads as TGTGCCAGCAGTGAACTCCCGGGGGGGTATAATTCACCCCTCCACTTT.